Presented here are 5 T cell receptor beta chains from one specimen sequenced in a study of shared clonotypes between healthy human individuals. Some clones are missing from TCRdb's copy, which holds only in-frame ones; the method was immunoSEQ multiplex PCR. The profile shows fewer than 1.4 million clones, approximately 80% of them singletons. Material: memory CD4+ T cells from PBMCs. Subset indicated: CD45RA-negative fraction. These TCRs come from a man between 18 and 29 years old in good health. Some clones in this sample may be carry-over from other donors' samples.

The chain has TRBV28 and TRBJ2-1; possibly TRBD2 for D (6 bases). Looked up from germline, CDR1 is MDHEN and CDR2 is SYDVKM. Trimming took off 6 bases at V and 5 bases at J, with 14 bases between the two ends. This CDR3 spans 14 amino acids. The CDR3 DNA reads TGTGCCAGCAGGGTATCGGGGGACCACAATGAGCAGTTCTTC. Its protein is CASRVSGDHNEQFF.

The sample holds one count of this clone. DNA for the CDR3: TGCGCCAGCAGCACGGGGACAGGGAACAATCAGCCCCAGCATTTT. It yields the protein CASSTGTGNNQPQHF. The chain joins TRBV5-1 to TRBJ1-5; TRBD1 aligns across 9 bases. The CDR3 sequence is 15 residues long. The junction had 5 bases not matched to a gene; V was cut back by 4 bases and J by 3 bases. Germline CDR1 is SGHRS and CDR2 is YFSETQ.

This clone was seen a few times. The chain joins TRBV18 to TRBJ2-3, with D tentatively TRBD1 (5 bases). V was trimmed by 1 base and J by 6 bases, leaving 17 bases between them. CDR3 length equals 16 residues. Germline values: CDR1 KGHSH, CDR2 LQKENI. In nucleotides, the CDR3 is TGTGCCAGCTCACCACTCTTGTCGGACAACATTGATACGCAGTATTTT. Protein product: CASSPLLSDNIDTQYF. Supplemented by reference TRBV18 and TRBJ2-3, the full variable domain reads NAGVMQNPRHLVRRRGQEARLRCSPMKGHSHVYWYRQLPEEGLKFMVYLQKENIIDESGMPKERFSAEFPKEGPSILRIQQVVRGDSAAYFCASSPLLSDNIDTQYFGPGTRLTVL.

The chain employs TRBV7-2 and TRBJ2-7; 7 nucleotides line up with TRBD1. The length of the CDR3 is 14 residues. Germline lookup yields CDR1 SGHTA and CDR2 FQGNSA. The junction had 6 bases not matched to a gene; V was cut back by 4 bases and J by 3 bases. CDR3 nucleotide sequence: TGTGCCAGCAGCTACCGACAGGGCGACTACGAGCAGTACTTC. It codes for CASSYRQGDYEQYF.

The chain combines TRBV7-9 with TRBJ2-7; D might be TRBD1 or TRBD2, each matching 6 bases. CDR3 length: 14 amino acids. Between the trimmed V and J ends, which lost 5 bases and 2 bases, there was a span of 13 bases. Germline V gene sequence: CDR1 SEHNR, CDR2 FQNEAQ (reference sequence). In nucleotides, the CDR3 is TGTGCCAGCAGCCCGGCCGGGGGCACCTACGAGCAGTACTTC. Residues: CASSPAGGTYEQYF.